The 3 T cell receptor beta chains presented below share a single source sample, sequenced in a study of monozygotic twins with inflammatory bowel disease. TCRdb reprocessed the 5' RACE reads and keeps a single row for each CDR3 protein, giving no DNA. This sample's table has about 210,000 distinct CDR3 sequences. The sequenced sample was blood. Receptors originate from a human donor with ulcerative colitis or Crohn's disease, or a healthy co-twin of an affected twin (not recorded which).

V is TRBV7-3 and J is TRBJ2-3. From germline, CDR1 is SGHTA and CDR2 FQGTGA. The CDR3 runs 15 residues. CDR3 sequence: CASSPLGASTDTQYF.

The genes are TRBV5-1 and TRBJ2-5; TCRdb picks TRBD1, but there is no DNA to check that call. From germline, CDR1 is SGHRS and CDR2 YFSETQ. This CDR3 contains 13 residues. The CDR3 reads CASTGTAQETQYF.

This sequence joins TRBV20-1 and TRBJ1-3; no DNA is available, so the TRBD1 call from TCRdb remains unchecked. This CDR3 contains 13 residues. From germline, CDR1 is DFQATT and CDR2 SNEGSKA (reference sequence). The CDR3 sequence is CSARGQGQNTIYF.